Reported below is one T cell receptor (beta chain). These data belong to a study of blood T cell repertoires in COVID-19. Overall study: Sites in the United States, Italy and Spain provided acute and convalescent COVID-19 samples.

Those who participated ranged in age from roughly 18 to 100 years and resided in about two dozen US areas. Recovery among Cohort 3 donors was established by two negative PCRs, clearance, or symptom resolution. Data came from immunoSEQ multiplex PCR; TCRdb stores just in-frame clones and leaves some out. Here the sample spans about 100,000 clones, 80% to 90% being singletons. V shed 1 base and J shed 3 bases, with 9 bases lying between them. Germline CDR1 and CDR2: SGHAT and FQNNGV. The CDR3 sequence is 14 residues long. The J gene is TRBJ1-1, the V gene TRBV11-2; TRBD1 might be the D (5 bases). What was sequenced was PBMCs or T cells enriched from blood (not recorded which). The clonotype comes from a woman in her 50s who had recovered from COVID-19. This chain's CDR3 is CASSLVRADTEAFF. CDR3 DNA sequence: TGTGCCAGCAGCTTAGTCAGGGCGGACACTGAAGCTTTCTTT.